A single sample is the source of the 8 T cell receptor beta chains below, sequenced in a study of T cells expressing NK-cell markers. Each CDR3 protein gets one entry in TCRdb, which reprocessed the 5' RACE reads and gives no DNA. Its table records about half a million distinct CDR3 sequences. Input material: blood T cells: a sorted CD56 or NKG2C T cell subset, CD4+ or CD8+ T cells, or bulk PBMC T cells (not recorded which). Receptors were obtained from a woman aged 45-60 years in good health.

The chain recombines TRBV5-1 with TRBJ1-1; checking the TCRdb D call of TRBD1 is not possible without DNA. This CDR3 is built from 15 residues. The germline V gene encodes CDR1 SGHRS and CDR2 YFSETQ. CDR3 in amino acids: CASRSGTGYDTEAFF.

The genes are TRBV9 and TRBJ2-3; TCRdb outputs TRBD2, but without DNA this stays unchecked. The CDR3 length is 14 residues. In germline, CDR1 is SGDLS, CDR2 YYNGEE. This CDR3 reads CASSPAGFTDTQYF.

The chain recombines TRBV4-1 with TRBJ1-4. Germline V CDR1 and CDR2: MGHRA, YSYEKL. CDR3 length: 19 residues. The chain's CDR3 is CASSPKKGDFRGTREKLFF.

The chain uses TRBV29-1 and TRBJ2-1; TCRdb indicates TRBD1, and absent DNA this call remains unverified. Looked up from germline, CDR1 is SQVTM and CDR2 is ANQGSEA. This CDR3 contains 16 residues. CDR3 protein: CSVEPTTNRGINEQFF.

The CDR3 loop reads CSASGSGSSPDTQYF. The V call is TRBV20-1, the J call TRBJ2-3; TCRdb selects TRBD2, and the lack of DNA leaves this call unchecked. Germline CDR1 and CDR2: DFQATT and SNEGSKA (reference sequence). This CDR3 has 15 amino acids.

This chain uses TRBV21-1 with TRBJ1-2. TRBV21-1 is listed as a pseudogene. The CDR3 has 15 amino acids. CDR3 sequence reads: CASNTLWETFRGYTF.

The genes are TRBV12-3 or TRBV12-4 and TRBJ1-2; with no DNA, the TCRdb D assignment of TRBD1 cannot be verified. CDR3 length equals 12 residues. The CDR3 loop reads CASWDRGYGYTF.

The V gene is TRBV12-3 or TRBV12-4, the J gene TRBJ1-4; TCRdb calls TRBD1, which cannot be checked without DNA. This CDR3 is 16 amino acids long. The chain's CDR3 is CASTMGTIATNEKLFF.